The rows below give T cell receptor beta chains drawn from one sample of a study of blood T cell repertoires in COVID-19. Libraries were prepared by immunoSEQ multiplex PCR; TCRdb keeps only in-frame clonotypes and omits some of them. The sample carries fewer than 80,000 clones, approximately 79% recorded once. Specimen: peripheral blood. The origin of the receptors is an elderly woman with active or convalescent COVID-19. Both conserved end residues are part of each CDR3. D genes are given only for firm matches. Clone size is given for some rows only: seen once, a few or many times, or a class if the clone is expanded.

TRBJ1-1	TRBV27	-	few	TGTGCCAGCAGTTTATTGCGTTCGGCAGGCACGCTGAACACTGAAGCTTTCTTT	CASSLLRSAGTLNTEAFF
TRBJ2-7	TRBV6-5	-	-	TGTGCCAGCAGTAGACAGGGAGGCTCCTACGAGCAGTACTTC	CASSRQGGSYEQYF
TRBJ1-3	TRBV7-2	-	-	TGTGCCAGCAGCTTAGTAGGGGCTGGAAACACCATATATTTT	CASSLVGAGNTIYF
TRBJ1-2	TRBV2	TRBD1	-	TGTGCCAGCAGTGATACCCCGGGACAGAGTCTGTTCTATGGCTACACCTTC	CASSDTPGQSLFYGYTF
TRBJ2-7	TRBV4-1	TRBD2	few	TGCGCCAGCAGCCAACGAAGCGGGGAGTACTACGAGCAGTACTTC	CASSQRSGEYYEQYF
TRBJ2-7	TRBV5-1	TRBD2	-	TGCGCCAGCAGCTTGGGAACCGGACTAGCGGGGCGCTACGAGCAGTACTTC	CASSLGTGLAGRYEQYF
TRBJ1-2	TRBV4-3	-	-	TGCGCCAGCAGCCAAGATAGGGGATCCAACTATGGCTACACCTTC	CASSQDRGSNYGYTF
TRBJ2-7	TRBV9	TRBD1	-	TGTGCCAGCAGCGGACAGGGCCACGAGCAGTACTTC	CASSGQGHEQYF
TRBJ1-6	TRBV28	-	-	TGTGCCAGCAGCCCCACAGGGATAGGTTCACCCCTCCACTTT	CASSPTGIGSPLHF
TRBJ2-1	TRBV5-1	-	few	TGCGCCAGCAGCTCCCAGGCTACCTACAATGAGCAGTTCTTC	CASSSQATYNEQFF
TRBJ2-3	TRBV6-1	TRBD2	-	TGTGCCAGTGCCATGCGGGAGGGCGGGGATACGCAGTATTTT	CASAMREGGDTQYF